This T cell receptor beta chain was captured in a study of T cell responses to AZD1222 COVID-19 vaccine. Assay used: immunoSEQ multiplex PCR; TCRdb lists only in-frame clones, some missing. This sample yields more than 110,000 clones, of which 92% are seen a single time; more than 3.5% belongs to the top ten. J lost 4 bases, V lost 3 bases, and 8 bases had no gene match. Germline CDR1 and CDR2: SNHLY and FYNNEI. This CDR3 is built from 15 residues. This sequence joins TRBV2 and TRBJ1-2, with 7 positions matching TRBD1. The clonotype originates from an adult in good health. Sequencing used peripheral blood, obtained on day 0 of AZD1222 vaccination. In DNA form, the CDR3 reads TGTGCCAGCAGTGACCCCGGACAGGCCGTCTATGGCTACACCTTC. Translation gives CASSDPGQAVYGYTF.